The source of this TCR beta chain is a study of T cells after somatic rescue of genetic block. Germline CDR1 MNHEY, CDR2 SMNVEV (reference sequence). CDR3 length: 16 amino acids. The junction had 12 bases not matched to a gene; V was cut back by 7 bases and J by 4 bases. The protocol was immunoSEQ multiplex PCR, while the TCRdb copy is restricted to in-frame clones and leaves out a portion. The sample consists of about 88,000 clones, more than 80% of them appearing once. Material for sequencing was peripheral blood mononuclear cells (PBMCs). The TCR sequence derives from a woman under 30. This rearrangement joins TRBV27 to TRBJ2-1, with 8 bases lining up with TRBD2. The CDR3 region is CASTFSGGERYNEQFF. The CDR3 DNA reads TGTGCCAGCACCTTCTCGGGGGGGGAACGGTACAATGAGCAGTTCTTC.